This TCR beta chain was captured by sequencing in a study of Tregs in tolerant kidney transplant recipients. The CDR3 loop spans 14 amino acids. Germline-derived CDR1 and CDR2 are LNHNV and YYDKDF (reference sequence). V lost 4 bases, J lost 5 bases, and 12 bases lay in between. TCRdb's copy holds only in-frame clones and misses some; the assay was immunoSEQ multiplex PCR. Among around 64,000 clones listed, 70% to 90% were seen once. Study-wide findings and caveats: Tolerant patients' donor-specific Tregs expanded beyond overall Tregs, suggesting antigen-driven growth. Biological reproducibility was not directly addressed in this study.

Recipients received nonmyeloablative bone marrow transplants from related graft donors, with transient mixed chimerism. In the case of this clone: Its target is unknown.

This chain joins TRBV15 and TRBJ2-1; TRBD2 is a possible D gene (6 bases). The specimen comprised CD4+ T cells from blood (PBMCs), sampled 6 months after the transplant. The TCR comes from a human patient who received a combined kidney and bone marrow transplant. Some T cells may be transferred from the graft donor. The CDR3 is CATSMGLKNNEQFF. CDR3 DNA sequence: TGTGCCACCAGCATGGGACTTAAAAACAATGAGCAGTTCTTC.